This T cell receptor beta chain derives from a study of shared clonotypes between healthy human individuals. Caucasian adults living in Nashville, Tennessee, provided all samples. When samples were unsorted, 75 million to 95 million PBMCs were used for genomic DNA. Regarding this clone: In the same sample, other DNA sequences code for this CDR3.

V shed 0 bases and J 2 bases; nucleotides not matched to a gene: 1. The CDR3 has 15 residues. Germline V gives CDR1 SNHLY, CDR2 FYNNEI. Deep was the level at which the assay was run. Each subset's genomic DNA was split evenly across several immunoSEQ plates. Clones were read by immunoSEQ multiplex PCR, and TCRdb kept only the in-frame ones, dropping some. The table lists about half a million clones, roughly 80% of them singletons, with approximately 12% in the top ten. The V call is TRBV2, the J call TRBJ2-5, with 9 positions matching TRBD1. The sample was PBMCs. The receptor's source is a woman in her thirties or forties in good health. Some clones in this sample may be carry-over from other donors' samples. For the CDR3, the DNA is TGTGCCAGCAGTGAAGCCGGGACAGGGCAAGAGACCCAGTACTTC. It is translated as CASSEAGTGQETQYF.